The rows below give T cell receptor beta chains drawn from one sample of a study of cytomegalovirus exposure and HLA in healthy donors. Profiling relied on immunoSEQ multiplex PCR, and the TCRdb table lists in-frame clones only, not all of them. In the table there are more than 100,000 clones, about three quarters of which are singletons. The specimen sequenced was PBMCs. These receptors came from a woman aged 40 to 50 in good health and CMV-seropositive. CDR3s include the opening cysteine and the closing phenylalanine or tryptophan. D genes are given only for firm matches. The size entry is marked missing in some rows and otherwise reads once, few, many or a size class.

V	D	J	size	CDR3	DNA
TRBV11-2	TRBD2	TRBJ2-3	NA	CASSLNSGRKTDTQYF	TGTGCCAGCAGCTTAAATAGCGGGAGGAAGACAGATACGCAGTATTTT
TRBV7-9	NA	TRBJ2-7	NA	CASSLVLGGGSGEQYF	TGTGCCAGCAGCTTAGTTCTGGGGGGTGGAAGCGGCGAGCAGTACTTC
TRBV27	TRBD2	TRBJ2-7	once	CASSLSRLAGGSEQYF	TGTGCCAGCAGTTTATCCCGACTAGCGGGGGGGAGCGAGCAGTACTTC
TRBV6-5	NA	TRBJ1-1	few	CASSYSDRNTEAFF	TGTGCCAGCAGTTATTCAGACAGGAACACTGAAGCTTTCTTT
TRBV4-2	TRBD1	TRBJ1-5	NA	CASSADRGGNQPQHF	TGTGCCAGCAGCGCGGACAGGGGCGGCAATCAGCCCCAGCATTTT
TRBV5-1	TRBD1	TRBJ1-2	few	CASSQGQGDGYTF	TGCGCCAGCAGCCAGGGACAGGGCGATGGCTACACCTTC
TRBV9	TRBD1	TRBJ1-4	NA	CASSHRGEEKLFF	TGTGCCAGCAGCCACAGGGGGGAGGAAAAACTGTTTTTT
TRBV2	NA	TRBJ2-1	NA	CASRQVTYNEQFF	TGTGCCAGCAGACAGGTAACCTACAATGAGCAGTTCTTC
TRBV28	TRBD2	TRBJ2-1	NA	CASSAPGLAGKNEQFF	TGTGCCAGCAGTGCCCCCGGACTAGCGGGAAAGAATGAGCAGTTCTTC
TRBV15	TRBD2	TRBJ2-7	NA	CATSSRKAAGGQYF	TGTGCCACCAGCTCTAGAAAGGCAGCGGGGGGCCAGTACTTC
TRBV5-1	NA	TRBJ2-7	few	CASSMGGRAGDHEQYF	TGCGCCAGCAGCATGGGCGGGAGAGCAGGGGACCACGAGCAGTACTTC
TRBV7-8	NA	TRBJ1-5	NA	CASSLGGDQPQHF	TGTGCCAGCAGCTTAGGGGGCGATCAGCCCCAGCATTTT
TRBV13	TRBD2	TRBJ2-3	NA	CASSPWTSGSSDTQYF	TGTGCCAGCAGCCCATGGACTAGCGGGAGTTCAGATACGCAGTATTTT
TRBV18	TRBD1	TRBJ1-4	NA	CASSQGQGAATNEKLFF	TGTGCCAGCTCACAGGGACAGGGGGCTGCAACTAATGAAAAACTGTTTTTT
TRBV30	TRBD2	TRBJ2-7	NA	CAWHGRRTSPEQYF	TGTGCCTGGCACGGGCGAAGGACTAGTCCCGAGCAGTACTTC
TRBV18	TRBD1	TRBJ2-5	NA	CASSPETGVRETQYF	TGTGCCAGCTCACCAGAGACAGGGGTCCGAGAGACCCAGTACTTC
TRBV7-2	TRBD2	TRBJ2-1	NA	CASSRSVAGVEGEQFF	TGTGCCAGCAGCCGATCCGTAGCGGGAGTCGAGGGTGAGCAGTTCTTC
TRBV6-4	NA	TRBJ1-4	NA	CATPTPGREMNEKLFF	TGTGCCACCCCCACCCCAGGGAGGGAAATGAATGAAAAACTGTTTTTT
TRBV7-3	TRBD2	TRBJ2-5	NA	CASSLKGGGSETQYF	TGTGCCAGCAGCTTAAAAGGCGGGGGGTCAGAGACCCAGTACTTC